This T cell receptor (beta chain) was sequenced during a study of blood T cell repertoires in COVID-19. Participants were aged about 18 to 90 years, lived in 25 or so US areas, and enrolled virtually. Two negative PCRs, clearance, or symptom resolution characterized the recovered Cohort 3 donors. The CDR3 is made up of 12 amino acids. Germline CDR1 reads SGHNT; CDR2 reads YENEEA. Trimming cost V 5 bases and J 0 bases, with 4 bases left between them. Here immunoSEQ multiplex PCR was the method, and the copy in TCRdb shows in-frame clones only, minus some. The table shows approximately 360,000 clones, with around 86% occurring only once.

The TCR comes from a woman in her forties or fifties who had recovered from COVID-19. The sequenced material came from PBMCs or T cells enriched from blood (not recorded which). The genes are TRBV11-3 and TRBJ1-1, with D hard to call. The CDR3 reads CASSILNTEAFF. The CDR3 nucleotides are TGTGCCAGCAGCATATTGAACACTGAAGCTTTCTTT.